The rows below give T cell receptor beta chains drawn from one sample of a study of identical twins. Via MiXCR, TCRdb re-called the 5' RACE reads, giving one row per CDR3 protein. The sample has 520,000 or so distinct CDR3 sequences; about 20% are singletons. The same data also went into a second study, on T cells expressing NK-cell markers.

Sequencing was performed on CD4+ T cells sorted from blood. The receptors stem from a woman under 30 in good health. Each CDR3 is given with its conserved first and last residue. A D gene is named only where the DNA matches it firmly. Size tells how often a clone was seen (once, few, many) or the class of an expanded clone, and some rows leave it out.

J | length | V | D | size | DNA | CDR3
TRBJ2-4 | 13 | TRBV6-5 | NA | NA | TGTGCCAGCAGTTACCTAGCCAGGAACATTCAGTATTTC | CASSYLARNIQYF
TRBJ1-1 | 13 | TRBV25-1 | TRBD1 | few | TGTGCCAGCGCCGGGACAGTGTACACTGAAGCTTTCTTT | CASAGTVYTEAFF
TRBJ1-2 | 17 | TRBV9 | NA | NA | TGTGCCAGCAGCGTGAACAGGGAACCCCTCGCTAACTATGGCTACACCTTC | CASSVNREPLANYGYTF
TRBJ2-1 | 13 | TRBV4-3 | NA | NA | TGCGCCAGCAGCCAGGGGGGCCCGGGCCGTTTCTTCTTC | CASSQGGPGRFFF
TRBJ2-7 | 13 | TRBV12-3/TRBV12-4 | NA | few | TGTGCCAGCAGTGGTCGGGCCTCCCTCGAGCAGTACTTC | CASSGRASLEQYF
TRBJ1-1 | 14 | TRBV12-3/TRBV12-4 | NA | NA | TGTGCCAGCAGAAGACAGCGACTTCACACTGAAGCTTTCTTT | CASRRQRLHTEAFF
TRBJ2-7 | 14 | TRBV7-2 | NA | NA | TGTGCCAGCAGCTCCCGGGCCCTTCCCTACGAGCAGTACTTC | CASSSRALPYEQYF
TRBJ2-1 | 16 | TRBV4-3 | TRBD2 | many | TGCGCCAGCAGCCAAGAGGGCGGGAGGGCCCCCAATGAGCAGTTCTTC | CASSQEGGRAPNEQFF
TRBJ1-3 | 13 | TRBV30 | NA | NA | TGTGCCTGGACCGGTGGTTCTGGAAACACCATATATTTT | CAWTGGSGNTIYF
TRBJ2-7 | 12 | TRBV29-1 | TRBD1 | many | TGCAGCGCCCGACAGGGCGGCTACGAGCAGTACTTC | CSARQGGYEQYF
TRBJ2-1 | 13 | TRBV5-5 | NA | NA | TGTGCCAGCAGCCCGGGGCCTCACAATGAGCAGTTCTTC | CASSPGPHNEQFF
TRBJ1-2 | 15 | TRBV12-3/TRBV12-4 | NA | many | TGTGCCAGCAGGACGCGAGGGGCTGTTGGCTATGGCTACACCTTC | CASRTRGAVGYGYTF
TRBJ2-5 | 11 | TRBV20-1 | NA | NA | TGCAGTGCAACAAGAACGGAGACCCAGTACTTC | CSATRTETQYF
TRBJ2-7 | 15 | TRBV12-3/TRBV12-4 | NA | many | TGTGCCAGCAGTAGTGGGGCAGAGAAGCTCTACGAGCAGTACTTC | CASSSGAEKLYEQYF
TRBJ1-4 | 14 | TRBV19 | NA | NA | TGTGCCACTAACCCAGGGGACCTCAATGAAAAACTGTTTTTT | CATNPGDLNEKLFF
TRBJ2-2 | 18 | TRBV5-1 | NA | NA | TGCGCCAGCAGCTTGGGAAAAACAGCGACCGTAAACACCGGGGAGCTGTTTTTT | CASSLGKTATVNTGELFF
TRBJ2-1 | 15 | TRBV20-1 | NA | NA | TGCAGTGCTAGCCCGGACCGACACTCCTACAATGAGCAGTTCTTC | CSASPDRHSYNEQFF
TRBJ2-5 | 14 | TRBV7-2 | NA | NA | TGTGCCAGCAGCCCTCGCCGGGTCCAAGAGACCCAGTACTTC | CASSPRRVQETQYF
TRBJ1-1 | 13 | TRBV10-2 | NA | NA | TGCGCCAGTTTCGGACAGAGGTCCTATGAAGCTTTCTTT | CASFGQRSYEAFF
TRBJ2-7 | 12 | TRBV7-9 | NA | few | TGTGCCAGCAGCTTTTACCGGGGCGAGCAGTACTTC | CASSFYRGEQYF
TRBJ2-7 | 15 | TRBV5-5 | TRBD1 | few | TGTGCCAGCAGCCAGGGACAGGTCATCTCCTACGAGCAGTACTTC | CASSQGQVISYEQYF
TRBJ2-4 | 17 | TRBV5-1 | NA | many | TGCGCCAGCAGCTTGGAGGGGTCAGGATTAGCCAAAAACATTCAGTACTTC | CASSLEGSGLAKNIQYF
TRBJ1-5 | 14 | TRBV12-3/TRBV12-4 | NA | few | TGTGCCAGCAGTTCTCGGACAGCGACGGAGCCCCAGCATTTT | CASSSRTATEPQHF
TRBJ2-3 | 18 | TRBV10-3 | NA | few | TGTGCCATCAGCGGACAAGGTATATCCCCCTATAGCACAGATACGCAGTATTTT | CAISGQGISPYSTDTQYF
TRBJ2-5 | 14 | TRBV7-2 | NA | NA | TGTGCCAGCAGCGGTGGGGGGGCACGGGAGACCCAGTACTTC | CASSGGGARETQYF
TRBJ2-7 | 14 | TRBV2 | NA | NA | TGTGCCAGCAGGATCGACGGGGGTATCTACGAGCAGTACTTC | CASRIDGGIYEQYF
TRBJ1-1 | 17 | TRBV5-1 | NA | NA | TGCGCCAGCAGCTCCTATACAGGGAACTTGGGGAACACTGAAGCTTTCTTT | CASSSYTGNLGNTEAFF
TRBJ1-4 | 14 | TRBV2 | NA | NA | TGTGCCACTCTAACAGGGACGGGAAATGAAAAACTGTTTTTT | CATLTGTGNEKLFF
TRBJ2-2 | 15 | TRBV7-9 | TRBD2 | NA | TGTGCCAGCAGCGCCCCTAGCGGGAGTTCCGGGGAGCTGTTTTTT | CASSAPSGSSGELFF
TRBJ2-3 | 17 | TRBV5-1 | TRBD2 | few | TGCGCCAGCAGCTTAGTGACTAGCGGGAGGGGCACAGATACGCAGTATTTT | CASSLVTSGRGTDTQYF
TRBJ2-7 | 19 | TRBV21-1 | NA | NA | TGTGCCGGCAGCAAAGAAAAACGCAGGGGGAGATCCGAGGTCTACGAGCAGTACTTC | CAGSKEKRRGRSEVYEQYF
TRBJ2-3 | 16 | TRBV3-1 | TRBD2 | few | TGTGCCAGCAGCCAGCACATTAGCGGGGGGACAGATACGCAGTATTTT | CASSQHISGGTDTQYF
TRBJ2-7 | 17 | TRBV12-3/TRBV12-4 | TRBD2 | many | TGTGCCAGCAGTTTTCTCCTCACTAGCGGGAGGTCCTACGAGCAGTACTTC | CASSFLLTSGRSYEQYF
TRBJ2-1 | 16 | TRBV12-3/TRBV12-4 | NA | many | TGTGCCAGCAGCTTTGTCCGGGGCAGGGCCTACAATGAGCAGTTCTTC | CASSFVRGRAYNEQFF
TRBJ2-1 | 14 | TRBV27 | NA | many | TGTGCCAGCAGGGGGCACCTTCCCTACAATGAGCAGTTCTTC | CASRGHLPYNEQFF
TRBJ2-1 | 13 | TRBV29-1 | TRBD2 | many | TGCAGCGTTCTGGCGGGGGGATGGGAAGAGCAGTTCTTC | CSVLAGGWEEQFF
TRBJ1-3 | 14 | TRBV7-2 | NA | many | TGTGCCAGCAGCTTAGTCCCCCCAGGAAACACCATATATTTT | CASSLVPPGNTIYF
TRBJ1-6 | 17 | TRBV9 | TRBD1 | few | TGTGCCAGCAGCCAACCACAGGGGTGGGATAGTAATTCACCCCTCCACTTT | CASSQPQGWDSNSPLHF
TRBJ2-3 | 13 | TRBV20-1 | NA | NA | TGCAGTGCTAGAGACATCAGTGCAGATACGCAGTATTTT | CSARDISADTQYF
TRBJ1-1 | 15 | TRBV7-2 | TRBD1 | NA | TGTGCCAGCAGCTATCAGGGACAGGGAAACACTGAAGCTTTCTTT | CASSYQGQGNTEAFF
TRBJ2-1 | 14 | TRBV11-2 | NA | few | TGTGCCAGCAGCCTTATCCCCTCCTACAATGAGCAGTTCTTC | CASSLIPSYNEQFF
TRBJ2-7 | 14 | TRBV20-1 | TRBD2 | few | TGCAGTGCTAGACGTGGCGGGGGGCTTTACGAGCAGTACTTC | CSARRGGGLYEQYF
TRBJ2-1 | 18 | TRBV4-1 | TRBD2 | NA | TGCGCCAGCAGCCAAGTATGGGGACTAGCGGGGATCTACAATGAGCAGTTCTTC | CASSQVWGLAGIYNEQFF
TRBJ2-5 | 11 | TRBV6-2/TRBV6-3 | NA | few | TGTGCCAGCAGTTGGTATGAGACCCAGTACTTC | CASSWYETQYF
TRBJ2-7 | 14 | TRBV28 | NA | NA | TGTGCCAGCAGTTACCCGGGACAAGCCTACGAGCAGTACTTC | CASSYPGQAYEQYF
TRBJ2-1 | 12 | TRBV20-1 | NA | few | TGCAGTGCTAGACCAGGGGGGAATGAGCAGTTCTTC | CSARPGGNEQFF
TRBJ1-2 | 14 | TRBV7-2 | NA | NA | TGTGCCAGCAGCTTCGGGTTAGGGGTTTATGGCTACACCTTC | CASSFGLGVYGYTF
TRBJ1-1 | 12 | TRBV3-1 | NA | NA | TGTGCCAGCAGCCAACAGGGCTGGGAAGTTTTCTTT | CASSQQGWEVFF
TRBJ2-1 | 14 | TRBV20-1 | TRBD1 | few | TGCAGTGCTAGGCAGGACAGGGCTAACAATGAGCAGTTCTTC | CSARQDRANNEQFF
TRBJ2-1 | 16 | TRBV5-6 | TRBD1 | NA | TGTGCCAGCAGCTTGGGATTAGGACAGGGACGCAATGAGCAGTTCTTC | CASSLGLGQGRNEQFF
TRBJ2-5 | 14 | TRBV7-9 | TRBD1 | NA | TGTGCCAGCAGCCCCTGGGACAGGGGGGAGACCCAGTACTTC | CASSPWDRGETQYF
TRBJ2-1 | 12 | TRBV7-9 | NA | NA | TGTGCCAGCAGCTTGCCAGGACTCCAGCAGTTCTTC | CASSLPGLQQFF